The 22 T cell receptor beta chains presented below share a single source sample, sequenced in a study of T-cell reconstitution after alpha-beta-depleted transplantation in children. Unique molecular identifiers were incorporated into the prepared TCRbeta library. TCRdb reprocessed the PCR reads via MiXCR and lists one record per CDR3 protein. The data contain 450,000 to 600,000 distinct CDR3 sequences, roughly 13% of them singletons. The specimen was PBMCs, mostly from graft donor cells, collected 360 days after TCRalphabeta/CD19-depleted stem cell transplant. These receptors all come from a male patient between 5 and 17 years old who had a stem cell transplant for acute myeloid leukemia, so the T cells may come from the graft donor.

This clonotype has at least ten counts. This chain uses TRBV28 with TRBJ2-7; D is perhaps TRBD1 (5 bases). This CDR3 is built from 13 residues. Germline-derived CDR1 and CDR2 are MDHEN and SYDVKM. The germline V and J ends were trimmed by 6 bases and 1 base, with 10 bases remaining between them. CDR3 nucleotide sequence: TGTGCCAGCAGGCAGGACAAATCCTACGAGCAGTACTTC. Encoded protein: CASRQDKSYEQYF.

The chain is built from TRBV6-1 and TRBJ2-3; TRBD1 matches at 9 bases. Trimming took 5 bases from V and 10 from J; bases not matched to a gene: 13. The CDR3 is made up of 15 amino acids. Germline V lookup: CDR1 MNHNS, CDR2 SASEGT. The CDR3 loop reads CASSTPGQGPFAQYF. The CDR3 coding sequence is TGTGCCAGCAGTACACCGGGACAGGGCCCTTTCGCGCAGTATTTT.

This clonotype showed up many times. The chain carries TRBV6-5 and TRBJ2-1; D ambiguous. Germline CDR1 and CDR2: MNHEY and SVGAGI. The CDR3 runs 15 residues. The ends were cut back, 6 bases at V and 0 bases at J, with 12 bases in the middle. The CDR3 sequence is CASSPLRRSYNEQFF. CDR3 in DNA: TGTGCCAGCAGCCCCCTTCGCCGCTCCTACAATGAGCAGTTCTTC.

This chain links TRBV28 with TRBJ1-2; D may be TRBD1 (6 bases). Germline CDR1 is MDHEN and CDR2 is SYDVKM. The CDR3 loop spans 14 amino acids. The V end was cut by 7 bases, the J end by 4 bases, with 16 bases between. DNA of the CDR3: TGTGCCAGCAAAACTTTAGGGGGAGGCTATGGCTACACCTTC. Its translation: CASKTLGGGYGYTF.

This clonotype was found many times. The chain has TRBV29-1 and TRBJ2-1, with D perhaps matching TRBD1 (7 bases). The CDR3 extends over 15 amino acids. The germline V and J ends were trimmed by 6 bases and 4 bases, with 19 bases remaining between them. Per germline, CDR1 SQVTM and CDR2 ANQGSEA. This CDR3 reads CSVPPQGGVYNEQFF. CDR3 bases: TGCAGCGTCCCCCCCCAGGGGGGAGTTTACAATGAGCAGTTCTTC.

The table lists this clonotype with a few counts. This chain connects TRBV12-1 to TRBJ2-4; TRBD2, the table's D call, lacks a check against the DNA. TRBV12-1 is deemed a pseudogene. The CDR3 loop spans 16 amino acids. CDR3 region: CATPGRSGRAKNIQYF. The CDR3 DNA follows: TGTGCCACACCTGGTCGTAGCGGGAGGGCCAAAAACATTCAGTACTTC.

This clonotype was seen ten or more times. The rearrangement uses TRBV5-1 and TRBJ1-2; no clear D. The CDR3 sequence is 11 residues long. The germline gives CDR1 SGHRS, CDR2 YFSETQ. The V and J ends lost 5 bases and 2 bases respectively, with 4 bases between them. CDR3 residues: CASRGNYGYTF. DNA of the CDR3: TGCGCCAGCAGGGGCAACTATGGCTACACCTTC. The whole variable domain, filled in from reference TRBV5-1 and TRBJ1-2, reads KAGVTQTPRYLIKTRGQQVTLSCSPISGHRSVSWYQQTPGQGLQFLFEYFSETQRNKGNFPGRFSGRQFSNSRSEMNVSTLELGDSALYLCASRGNYGYTFGSGTRLTVV.

This clonotype has more than one count but fewer than ten. The chain is built from TRBV20-1 and TRBJ2-5, with TRBD1 identical over 8 bases. Germline trimming cut 5 bases from V and 5 bases from J; bases unmatched to any gene: 4. CDR1 is DFQATT, CDR2 SNEGSKA, per germline (reference sequence). This CDR3 contains 12 residues. The CDR3 nucleotides are TGCAGTGCTGGACAGGGCGGGGAGACCCAGTACTTC. It yields the protein CSAGQGGETQYF.

This clonotype was counted only a few times. V usage is TRBV7-2 and J usage is TRBJ2-3; 7 bases agree with TRBD1. CDR3 length equals 14 residues. Trimming took 3 bases from V and 5 from J; bases not matched to a gene: 5. Germline-derived CDR1 and CDR2 are SGHTA and FQGNSA. The CDR3 region is CASSLTGSQDTQYF. The CDR3 bases are TGTGCCAGCAGCTTGACAGGGTCCCAAGATACGCAGTATTTT. Using reference TRBV7-2 and TRBJ2-3 for the parts outside the CDR3, the full variable domain is GAGVSQSPSNKVTEKGKDVELRCDPISGHTALYWYRQSLGQGLEFLIYFQGNSAPDKSGLPSDRFSAERTGGSVSTLTIQRTQQEDSAVYLCASSLTGSQDTQYFGPGTRLTVL.

V and J are TRBV15 and TRBJ2-7; 10 nucleotides align to TRBD1. This CDR3 region has 16 residues. V gave up 5 bases and J gave up 1 base; unmatched junction bases: 8. CDR1 is LNHNV, CDR2 YYDKDF, per germline (reference sequence). The CDR3 DNA reads as TGTGCCACCAGCGCGGATCCGGGACAGGGGTCCTACGAGCAGTACTTC. Translation gives CATSADPGQGSYEQYF.

Many counts were recorded for this clonotype. This rearrangement joins TRBV24-1 to TRBJ2-7; 8 nucleotides line up with TRBD1. V shed 9 bases, J shed 1 base, and the junction held 7 bases outside the gene matches. CDR1 is KGHDR, CDR2 SFDVKD, per germline. This CDR3 contains 14 residues. The CDR3 region is CATGHRGSSYEQYF. The CDR3 bases are TGTGCCACCGGCCACAGGGGGTCGTCCTACGAGCAGTACTTC.

This clonotype was counted ten times or more. V usage is TRBV4-3 and J usage is TRBJ2-7; D gene ambiguous. Germline CDR1 is LGHNA and CDR2 is YSLEER. Trimming left V 6 bases short and J 1 base short, with 16 bases between. The CDR3 extends over 15 amino acids. CDR3 sequence: CASSRSLGSSYEQYF. In DNA, the CDR3 is TGCGCCAGCAGTCGCTCCCTAGGGTCTTCCTACGAGCAGTACTTC.

This rearrangement joins TRBV7-6 to TRBJ2-1, with 8 bases fitting TRBD1. The CDR3 loop spans 16 amino acids. V lost 1 base and J lost 10; bases outside the gene matches: 12. CDR1 and CDR2 (germline): SGHVS, FNYEAQ. The CDR3 DNA reads TGTGCCAGCAGCTTAGGGGGGACAGGTGGTATAATGGAGCAGTTCTTC. Translated: CASSLGGTGGIMEQFF.

The J gene is TRBJ2-3, the V gene TRBV14, with a weak D call TRBD2 (6 bases). CDR3 length: 14 amino acids. V was cut by 7 bases and J by 3 bases, with 14 bases left in between. Germline values: CDR1 SGHDN, CDR2 FVKESK. CDR3: CASKTKRETDTQYF. The DNA for the CDR3 is TGTGCCAGCAAGACTAAACGGGAGACAGATACGCAGTATTTT.

With respect to this clonotype: Since a much larger clone is just one base distant, this may be a read error. V and J are TRBV12-3 or TRBV12-4 and TRBJ2-7, with D maybe TRBD2 (6 bases). This CDR3 is built from 15 residues. Between the trimmed V and J ends, which lost 7 bases and 0 bases, there was a span of 16 bases. The CDR3 DNA sequence: TGTGCCAGCATCAAATCAGGAGGGAGCTCCTACGAGCAGTACTTC. Residues: CASIKSGGSSYEQYF.

V and J are TRBV5-1 and TRBJ1-3; 7 bases are a match to TRBD1. This CDR3 has 15 residues. V was pared by 5 bases and J by 6 bases, with 11 bases of the junction left unmatched. Germline V gene sequence: CDR1 SGHRS, CDR2 YFSETQ. The CDR3 coding sequence is TGCGCCAGCAGGGTGACAGGGTCCTACGAAAACACCATATATTTT. This encodes CASRVTGSYENTIYF.

The chain couples TRBV9 to TRBJ2-2; D call uncertain. This CDR3 has 16 residues. The germline V gene has CDR1 SGDLS and CDR2 YYNGEE. The V end was cut by 4 bases, the J end by 0 bases, with 13 bases between. CDR3 in amino acids: CASSRDLFANTGELFF. The CDR3 nucleotides are TGTGCCAGCAGCCGAGACCTTTTCGCGAACACCGGGGAGCTGTTTTTT.

The chain uses TRBV12-3 or TRBV12-4 and TRBJ2-1; 10 positions match TRBD2. The V and J ends lost 0 bases and 6 bases, in that order; junction bases with no gene match: 5. The CDR3 length is 16 residues. The CDR3 nucleotides are TGTGCCAGCAGTTTAGCCCGAAGCGGGAGGGCCAATGAGCAGTTCTTC. It encodes CASSLARSGRANEQFF.

The J gene is TRBJ2-1, the V gene TRBV7-3; 7 nucleotides align to TRBD1. Unmatched junction bases numbered 7, after V lost 0 bases and J lost 5 bases. Germline loops: CDR1 SGHTA, CDR2 FQGTGA. The CDR3 covers 16 residues. CDR3 residues: CASSLTSTGPNNEQFF. CDR3 sequence (DNA): TGTGCCAGCAGCTTAACGTCGACAGGGCCAAACAATGAGCAGTTCTTC.

The J gene is TRBJ2-5, the V gene TRBV7-9; D is undetermined. V was shortened by 7 bases and J by 3 bases, with 21 bases between the two germline ends. Germline V gene sequence: CDR1 SEHNR, CDR2 FQNEAQ (reference sequence). The CDR3 covers 16 residues. The DNA for the CDR3 is TGTGCCAGCACCTACCTGAGAAATATTTGGGAAGAGACCCAGTACTTC. Encoded protein: CASTYLRNIWEETQYF. The complete variable domain, with remaining parts taken from reference TRBV7-9 and TRBJ2-5, reads DTGVSQNPRHKITKRGQNVTFRCDPISEHNRLYWYRQTLGQGPEFLTYFQNEAQLEKSRLLSDRFSAERPKGSFSTLEIQRTEQGDSAMYLCASTYLRNIWEETQYFGPGTRLLVL.

The J gene is TRBJ2-7, the V gene TRBV10-3, with 15 bases fitting TRBD2. The germline V gene has CDR1 ENHRY and CDR2 SYGVKD. This CDR3 contains 18 residues. V dropped 9 bases and J dropped 0; count of bases not matched to a gene: 12. The CDR3 reads CAICQGTSGRSFSYEQYF. The DNA for the CDR3 is TGTGCCATTTGCCAGGGGACTAGCGGGAGGAGCTTCTCCTACGAGCAGTACTTC.

J is TRBJ2-7 and V is TRBV7-2; D possibly matches TRBD1 or TRBD2 (5 bases each). The V gene lost 4 bases and the J gene lost 3 bases, with 10 bases spanning the gap. This CDR3 region has 13 residues. Germline CDR1 is SGHTA and CDR2 is FQGNSA. CDR3: CASSSGPDYEQYF. CDR3 DNA: TGTGCCAGCAGCTCGGGACCCGACTACGAGCAGTACTTC.